This T cell receptor (beta chain) was recovered during a study of blood T cell repertoires in COVID-19. V lost 4 bases, J lost 8 bases, and 26 bases lay in between. The CDR3 runs 17 residues. Germline V gene data show CDR1 as LNHDA and CDR2 as SQIVND (reference sequence). The assay was immunoSEQ multiplex PCR, and TCRdb's table has in-frame clones only and misses some. The sample consists of about 59,000 clones, roughly nine tenths of them appearing once. This chain links TRBV19 with TRBJ1-2, with a weak D call TRBD1 (6 bases). This clonotype was obtained from a man at least 80 years old in a cohort sampled during active COVID-19. The sample comprised peripheral blood. CDR3 bases: TGTGCCAGTAGTACCGCGGATGGCAGGGGCGCATTTGGCGGCTACACCTTC. It specifies CASSTADGRGAFGGYTF.